This entry features one T cell receptor beta chain sequence. Its specificity is not known. CDR1 SGHDT and CDR2 YYEEEE come from the germline V gene. The CDR3 has 16 residues. The V end was cut by 2 bases, the J end by 1 base, with 15 bases between. Sorted-subset replicate PCRs used about 200 ng DNA, about 30,000 T cell genomes. Method: immunoSEQ multiplex PCR; TCRdb's copy keeps in-frame clones and lacks some. In the table there are around 1.1 million clones, around 82% of which are singletons. These data originate in a study of shared clonotypes between healthy human individuals. Study-level results: Rarefaction gave evidence that sorted-subset sequencing remained incomplete despite large depth.

The chain has TRBV5-6 and TRBJ2-5, with D perhaps matching TRBD2 (5 bases). The sample comprised memory CD4+ T cells from PBMCs. Subset: CD45RA-negative fraction. This receptor was obtained from a man aged 18 to 29 in good health. Some clones in this sample may be carry-over from other donors' samples. The CDR3 DNA reads as TGTGCCAGCAGCTTTGGACTGCTGAGAGCCCAAGAGACCCAGTACTTC. This codes for CASSFGLLRAQETQYF.